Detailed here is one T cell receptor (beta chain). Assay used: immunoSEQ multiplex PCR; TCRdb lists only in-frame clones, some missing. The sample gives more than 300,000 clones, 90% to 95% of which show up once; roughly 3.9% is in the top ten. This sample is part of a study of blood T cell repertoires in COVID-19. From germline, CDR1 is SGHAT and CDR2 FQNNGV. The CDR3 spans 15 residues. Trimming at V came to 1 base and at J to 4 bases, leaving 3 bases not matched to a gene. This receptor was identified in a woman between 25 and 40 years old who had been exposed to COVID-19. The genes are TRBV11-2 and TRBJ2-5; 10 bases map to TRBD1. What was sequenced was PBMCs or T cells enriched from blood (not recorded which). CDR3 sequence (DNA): TGTGCCAGCAGCTTAGTAAGGGACAGGGGAGAGACCCAGTACTTC. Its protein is CASSLVRDRGETQYF.